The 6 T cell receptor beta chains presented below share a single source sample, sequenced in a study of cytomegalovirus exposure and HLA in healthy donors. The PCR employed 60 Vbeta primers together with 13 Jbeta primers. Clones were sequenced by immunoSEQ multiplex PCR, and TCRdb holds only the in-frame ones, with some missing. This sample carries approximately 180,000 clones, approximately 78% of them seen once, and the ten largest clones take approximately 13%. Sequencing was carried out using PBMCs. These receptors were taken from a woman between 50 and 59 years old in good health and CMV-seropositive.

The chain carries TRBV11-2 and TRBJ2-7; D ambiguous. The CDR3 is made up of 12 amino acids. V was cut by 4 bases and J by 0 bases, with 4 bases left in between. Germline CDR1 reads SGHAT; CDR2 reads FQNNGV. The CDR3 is CASSSLSYEQYF. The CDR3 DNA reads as TGTGCCAGCAGCTCCCTCTCCTACGAGCAGTACTTC.

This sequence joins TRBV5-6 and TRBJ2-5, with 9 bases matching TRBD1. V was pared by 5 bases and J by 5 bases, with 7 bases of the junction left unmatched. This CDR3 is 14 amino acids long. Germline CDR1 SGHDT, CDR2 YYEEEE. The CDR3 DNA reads TGTGCCAGCAGGATGGGACAGGGAAGGGAGACCCAGTACTTC. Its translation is CASRMGQGRETQYF.

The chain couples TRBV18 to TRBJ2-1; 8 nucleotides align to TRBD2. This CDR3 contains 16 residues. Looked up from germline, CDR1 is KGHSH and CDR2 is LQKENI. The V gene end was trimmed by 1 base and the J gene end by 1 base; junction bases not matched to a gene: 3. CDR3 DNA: TGTGCCAGCTCACCACAACGGGGGGGGTCCTACAATGAGCAGTTCTTC. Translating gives CASSPQRGGSYNEQFF.

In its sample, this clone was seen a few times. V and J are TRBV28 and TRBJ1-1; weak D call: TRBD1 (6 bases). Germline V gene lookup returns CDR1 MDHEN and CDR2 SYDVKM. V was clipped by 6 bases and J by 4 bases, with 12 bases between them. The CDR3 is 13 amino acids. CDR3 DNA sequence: TGTGCCAGCAGCGCTCTCAGGGGCACTGAAGCTTTCTTT. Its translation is CASSALRGTEAFF.

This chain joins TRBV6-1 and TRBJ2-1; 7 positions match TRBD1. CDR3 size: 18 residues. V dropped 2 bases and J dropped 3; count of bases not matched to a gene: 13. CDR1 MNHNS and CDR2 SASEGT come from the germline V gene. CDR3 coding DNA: TGTGCCAGCAGTGAAAGGGGTTACCGGAGGACAGGCTACAATGAGCAGTTCTTC. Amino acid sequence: CASSERGYRRTGYNEQFF.

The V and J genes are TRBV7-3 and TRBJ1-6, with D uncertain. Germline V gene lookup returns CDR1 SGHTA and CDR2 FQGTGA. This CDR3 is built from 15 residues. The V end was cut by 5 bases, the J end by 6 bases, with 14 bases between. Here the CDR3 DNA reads TGTGCCAGCAGCCATGGCCGAGGGATTAATTCACCCCTCCACTTT. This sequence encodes CASSHGRGINSPLHF.